A selection of T cell receptor beta chains follows, all from one sample in a study of identifying expanded T cells in peripheral blood. This table comes from immunoSEQ multiplex PCR, and its TCRdb copy is limited to in-frame clones, with some not included. The sample lists roughly 96,000 clones, approximately 91% seen once, with 5.5% to 6% in the top ten. The sequencing sample was made of blood. These receptors originate from a person between 18 and 75 years old in good health. Each CDR3 is given with its conserved first and last residue. The order of the fields is V gene, D gene, clone size, J gene, CDR3 protein, CDR3 DNA. D genes are given only for firm matches. Clone size is stated in some rows and not others, as once, few, many or a class when expanded.

v_gene: TRBV19
d_gene: NA
abundance: NA
j_gene: TRBJ2-1
CDR3aa: CASSASGSSYNEQFF
CDR3nt: TGTGCCAGTAGTGCTTCAGGGAGCTCCTACAATGAGCAGTTCTTC

v_gene: TRBV19
d_gene: NA
abundance: NA
j_gene: TRBJ1-5
CDR3aa: CASSLSEAPGHF
CDR3nt: TGTGCCAGTAGTTTGAGCGAAGCCCCAGGGCATTTT

v_gene: TRBV6-1
d_gene: TRBD1
abundance: few
j_gene: TRBJ1-5
CDR3aa: CASREPGTGSWSNQPQHF
CDR3nt: TGTGCCAGCAGGGAACCCGGGACAGGGTCCTGGAGCAATCAGCCCCAGCATTTT

v_gene: TRBV12-5
d_gene: NA
abundance: once
j_gene: TRBJ1-1
CDR3aa: CASGLVGGSTEAFF
CDR3nt: TGTGCTAGTGGTTTGGTGGGGGGGAGCACTGAAGCTTTCTTT

v_gene: TRBV4-1
d_gene: TRBD1
abundance: NA
j_gene: TRBJ1-1
CDR3aa: CASSHPGQGVGNTEAFF
CDR3nt: TGCGCCAGCAGCCACCCGGGACAGGGCGTGGGAAACACTGAAGCTTTCTTT

v_gene: TRBV9
d_gene: NA
abundance: NA
j_gene: TRBJ2-5
CDR3aa: CAGAPETQYF
CDR3nt: TGTGCCGGAGCGCCAGAGACCCAGTACTTC

v_gene: TRBV5-1
d_gene: NA
abundance: NA
j_gene: TRBJ2-1
CDR3aa: CASSLDQGSVNEQFF
CDR3nt: TGCGCCAGCAGCTTGGATCAGGGGTCCGTCAATGAGCAGTTCTTC

v_gene: TRBV5-1
d_gene: NA
abundance: once
j_gene: TRBJ2-5
CDR3aa: CASSLDGQETQYF
CDR3nt: TGCGCCAGCAGCTTGGACGGCCAAGAGACCCAGTACTTC

v_gene: TRBV5-1
d_gene: NA
abundance: NA
j_gene: TRBJ2-7
CDR3aa: CASSLPGGRYEQYF
CDR3nt: TGCGCCAGCAGCTTGCCGGGGGGCAGGTACGAGCAGTACTTC

v_gene: TRBV11-2
d_gene: NA
abundance: NA
j_gene: TRBJ2-1
CDR3aa: CASSLDEGVVGYNEQFF
CDR3nt: TGTGCCAGCAGCTTAGATGAGGGGGTAGTCGGGTACAATGAGCAGTTCTTC

v_gene: TRBV19
d_gene: NA
abundance: NA
j_gene: TRBJ1-1
CDR3aa: CASSNMNTEAFF
CDR3nt: TGTGCCAGTAGTAACATGAACACTGAAGCTTTCTTT

v_gene: TRBV4-1
d_gene: TRBD1
abundance: NA
j_gene: TRBJ2-1
CDR3aa: CASSQDPDRVPFQSSYNEQFF
CDR3nt: TGCGCCAGCAGCCAAGACCCCGACAGGGTCCCCTTCCAGAGCTCCTACAATGAGCAGTTCTTC

v_gene: TRBV5-6
d_gene: TRBD1
abundance: NA
j_gene: TRBJ1-2
CDR3aa: CASSKSGTGNYGYTF
CDR3nt: TGTGCCAGCAGCAAATCCGGGACAGGGAACTATGGCTACACCTTC

v_gene: TRBV19
d_gene: NA
abundance: NA
j_gene: TRBJ1-6
CDR3aa: CASSLETVNSPLHF
CDR3nt: TGTGCCAGTAGCCTCGAGACGGTGAATTCACCCCTCCACTTT

v_gene: TRBV19
d_gene: NA
abundance: NA
j_gene: TRBJ2-5
CDR3aa: CASSIGGPGETQYF
CDR3nt: TGTGCCAGTAGTATAGGGGGGCCGGGAGAGACCCAGTACTTC

v_gene: TRBV7-9
d_gene: NA
abundance: once
j_gene: TRBJ1-1
CDR3aa: CASSPEGSTEAFF
CDR3nt: TGTGCCAGCAGCCCGGAAGGGAGCACTGAAGCTTTCTTT

v_gene: TRBV19
d_gene: NA
abundance: NA
j_gene: TRBJ2-3
CDR3aa: CATALPITDTQYF
CDR3nt: TGTGCCACCGCGCTTCCGATCACAGATACGCAGTATTTT

v_gene: TRBV30
d_gene: NA
abundance: NA
j_gene: TRBJ2-2
CDR3aa: CAWSTELLTGELFF
CDR3nt: TGTGCCTGGAGTACAGAACTTCTAACCGGGGAGCTGTTTTTT

v_gene: TRBV27
d_gene: NA
abundance: NA
j_gene: TRBJ1-2
CDR3aa: CASSPSRRYLKGYTF
CDR3nt: TGTGCCAGCAGTCCGTCGAGAAGGTATCTGAAGGGCTACACCTTC

v_gene: TRBV2
d_gene: NA
abundance: NA
j_gene: TRBJ1-2
CDR3aa: CASLKDPGDYGYTF
CDR3nt: TGTGCCAGCCTGAAGGATCCAGGGGACTATGGCTACACCTTC

v_gene: TRBV2
d_gene: NA
abundance: NA
j_gene: TRBJ1-4
CDR3aa: CASSEETVLINEKLFF
CDR3nt: TGTGCCAGCAGTGAAGAGACCGTTCTTATTAATGAAAAACTGTTTTTT

v_gene: TRBV2
d_gene: NA
abundance: NA
j_gene: TRBJ2-3
CDR3aa: CASSHTTGRGTDTQYF
CDR3nt: TGTGCCAGCAGCCACACGACAGGGAGGGGCACAGATACGCAGTATTTT

v_gene: TRBV29-1
d_gene: TRBD1
abundance: NA
j_gene: TRBJ1-4
CDR3aa: CSAGQGARANEKLFF
CDR3nt: TGCAGCGCCGGACAGGGGGCCCGCGCTAATGAAAAACTGTTTTTT

v_gene: TRBV4-2
d_gene: TRBD1
abundance: NA
j_gene: TRBJ2-3
CDR3aa: CASSQDKRQGYATQYF
CDR3nt: TGTGCCAGCAGCCAAGACAAGAGACAGGGCTACGCCACGCAGTATTTT

v_gene: TRBV18
d_gene: NA
abundance: NA
j_gene: TRBJ1-6
CDR3aa: CASSPTGKVDSPLHF
CDR3nt: TGTGCCAGCTCGCCTACCGGGAAGGTGGATTCACCCCTCCACTTT

v_gene: TRBV7-9
d_gene: NA
abundance: NA
j_gene: TRBJ2-5
CDR3aa: CASSHNRIQETQYF
CDR3nt: TGTGCCAGCAGTCATAACCGGATACAAGAGACCCAGTACTTC

v_gene: TRBV2
d_gene: TRBD1
abundance: NA
j_gene: TRBJ1-4
CDR3aa: CASTGTGSGKLFF
CDR3nt: TGTGCCAGCACCGGGACAGGATCGGGAAAACTGTTTTTT